The 7 T cell receptor beta chains presented below share a single source sample, sequenced in a study of blood T cells in healthy people across ages. Sample-barcoded 5' priming and a J-beta primer mix drove a second PCR of roughly 7 to 11 cycles. Each CDR3 protein gets one entry after TCRdb re-called the 5' RACE reads with MiXCR. The sample contains about 640,000 distinct CDR3 sequences, 58% of which appear only once. The sample was blood. Source of these receptors: a man aged 60 to 69 in good health.

This clonotype was detected only a few times. J is TRBJ1-2 and V is TRBV27; D gene uncertain. The CDR3 extends over 11 amino acids. Trimming removed 6 bases from V and 7 bases from J, with 9 bases in between. Germline assignment: CDR1 MNHEY and CDR2 SMNVEV (reference sequence). CDR3 nucleotide sequence: TGTGCCAGCAGAGGTGGGGTTGGCTACACCTTC. Protein product: CASRGGVGYTF.

This chain uses TRBV6-1 with TRBJ1-4; TRBD1 is a possible D gene (5 bases). Deletions cut 6 bases from V and 2 bases from J, with 13 bases between. This CDR3 is 15 amino acids long. Germline V CDR1 and CDR2: MNHNS, SASEGT. The CDR3 loop is CASSESGWTNEKLFF. CDR3 DNA sequence: TGTGCCAGCAGCGAATCAGGGTGGACTAATGAAAAACTGTTTTTT.

This clonotype was seen a few times. The rearrangement links TRBV29-1 to TRBJ2-5, with TRBD2 matching 10 bases. Per germline, CDR1 SQVTM and CDR2 ANQGSEA. The length of the CDR3 is 12 residues. V lost 8 bases to trimming and J lost 4 bases; unmatched junction nucleotides: 4. The CDR3 sequence is CSPRTSGETQYF. Here the CDR3 DNA reads TGCAGCCCACGGACTAGCGGAGAGACCCAGTACTTC.

With regard to this clonotype: The junction departs from germline at one end; a sequencing error may be responsible. The J gene is TRBJ1-1, the V gene TRBV12-3 or TRBV12-4; D may be TRBD1 (5 bases). The CDR3 totals 14 residues. The CDR3 DNA reads as TGTGCTAGCAGTCAACAGGACGGGAACACTGAAGCTTTCTTT. Translation gives CASSQQDGNTEAFF.

This chain joins TRBV3-1 and TRBJ2-3; no clear D. Trimming shortened V by 4 bases and J by 6 bases, and 8 bases separated the two germline ends. The CDR3 totals 12 residues. Germline V gene data show CDR1 as LGHDT and CDR2 as YNNKEL (reference sequence). The CDR3 sequence is CASSRGRDTQYF. The CDR3 coding sequence is TGTGCCAGCAGCCGTGGAAGGGATACGCAGTATTTT.

The V call is TRBV7-2, the J call TRBJ1-1; D is unclear. The germline gives CDR1 SGHTA, CDR2 FQGNSA. The CDR3 runs to 14 residues. V dropped 3 bases and J dropped 1 base, with 9 bases sitting between them. The CDR3: CASSFAGPNTEAFF. CDR3 bases: TGTGCCAGCAGCTTCGCGGGCCCGAACACTGAAGCTTTCTTT.

The table lists this clonotype with a count of one. This rearrangement joins TRBV7-9 to TRBJ2-5; possible D gene TRBD1, 6 bases. The CDR3 has 13 residues. Trimming removed 6 bases at V and 3 bases at J, with 11 bases between. CDR1 SEHNR and CDR2 FQNEAQ come from the germline V gene (reference sequence). CDR3 coding DNA: TGTGCCAGCAGGGCCCGACAGGAAGAGACCCAGTACTTC. Encoded protein: CASRARQEETQYF.